Presented here are 14 T cell receptor beta chains from one specimen sequenced in a study of shared clonotypes between healthy human individuals. The table came from immunoSEQ multiplex PCR; TCRdb's copy has only in-frame clones and leaves some out. The sample includes roughly 2.4 million clones, nearly 97% of them seen just once. The sequencing input was naive CD4+ T cells sorted from blood. As to subset: CD45RA+ positively selected. The receptors stem from a man aged 18 to 29 in good health.

The chain carries TRBV5-1 and TRBJ2-1; 10 positions agree with TRBD2. The CDR3 spans 17 residues. Trimming cost V 3 bases and J 7 bases; bases outside gene matches: 13. Per germline, CDR1 SGHRS and CDR2 YFSETQ. CDR3 in amino acids: CASSYLGLAGVRNEQFF. The CDR3 DNA reads TGCGCCAGCAGCTATTTAGGCCTAGCGGGAGTACGTAATGAGCAGTTCTTC.

This clone is a singleton in its sample. The sample has other DNA sequences that encode this CDR3 too. The genes are TRBV7-9 and TRBJ1-5; D remains unclear. CDR1 SEHNR and CDR2 FQNEAQ come from the germline V gene (reference sequence). There are 14 residues in the CDR3. V was pared by 1 base and J by 3 bases, with 7 bases between. CDR3 nucleotide sequence: TGTGCCAGCAGCTTAGTAACGGACAATCAGCCCCAGCATTTT. This sequence encodes CASSLVTDNQPQHF.

The rearrangement joins TRBV25-1 to TRBJ1-4; D is unclear. Germline V gene lookup returns CDR1 MGHDK and CDR2 SYGVNS. CDR3 size: 9 residues. The CDR3 loop is CAGGEKLFF. CDR3 nucleotide sequence: TGTGCGGGCGGTGAAAAACTGTTTTTT.

This sequence joins TRBV4-1 and TRBJ1-2; D perhaps matches TRBD1 (6 bases). CDR1 is MGHRA and CDR2 is YSYEKL in the germline V gene. The CDR3 contains 15 residues. The V gene lost 1 base and the J gene lost 7 bases, with 16 bases spanning the gap. For the CDR3, the DNA is TGCGCCAGCAGCCAAGTGGGGGCAGGACCCTTTGGCTACACCTTC. Its translation: CASSQVGAGPFGYTF.

This sequence joins TRBV5-1 and TRBJ2-5; the match to TRBD1 covers 8 bases. Germline V gene sequence: CDR1 SGHRS, CDR2 YFSETQ. The CDR3 spans 16 residues. Losses at the gene ends were 1 base for V and 4 bases for J; bases not matched to a gene: 9. CDR3 sequence (DNA): TGCGCCAGCAGCTTGCCCCGGACAGGGCAGTCAGAGACCCAGTACTTC. It specifies CASSLPRTGQSETQYF.

The chain couples TRBV2 to TRBJ2-7; either TRBD1 or TRBD2 may supply D (6 bases each). The V gene's germline CDR1 is SNHLY and CDR2 FYNNEI. Trimming stripped 9 bases from V and 3 bases from J, with 12 bases between. The CDR3 has 12 residues. CDR3: CASNREVYEQYF. The CDR3 DNA reads TGTGCCAGTAACAGGGAGGTCTACGAGCAGTACTTC.

The V gene is TRBV18, the J gene TRBJ2-1; 10 bases agree with TRBD1. The germline V gene encodes CDR1 KGHSH and CDR2 LQKENI. V lost 3 bases, J lost 5 bases, and 7 bases stayed unmatched. There are 16 residues in the CDR3. CDR3 protein: CASSPKRTGGNNEQFF. The CDR3 bases are TGTGCCAGCTCACCCAAAAGGACAGGGGGAAACAATGAGCAGTTCTTC.

This clone was recorded only once. The chain uses TRBV7-2 and TRBJ1-5; D unresolved. V was pared by 2 bases and J by 3 bases, with 8 bases between. The CDR3 totals 14 residues. Germline V gene data show CDR1 as SGHTA and CDR2 as FQGNSA. CDR3 in DNA: TGTGCCAGCAGCTTATACTGGAACAATCAGCCCCAGCATTTT. Translation gives CASSLYWNNQPQHF. The entire variable domain, with the rest obtained from reference TRBV7-2 and TRBJ1-5, is as follows: GAGVSQSPSNKVTEKGKDVELRCDPISGHTALYWYRQSLGQGLEFLIYFQGNSAPDKSGLPSDRFSAERTGGSVSTLTIQRTQQEDSAVYLCASSLYWNNQPQHFGDGTRLSIL.

About this clone: Other DNA sequences of this sample code for an identical CDR3. This chain connects TRBV28 to TRBJ2-7, with D possibly being TRBD1 or TRBD2 (5 bases each). Germline V gives CDR1 MDHEN, CDR2 SYDVKM. The CDR3 consists of 13 residues. Trimming removed 6 bases from V and 2 bases from J, with 11 bases in between. DNA for the CDR3: TGTGCCAGCAGGGTGGGGGTCGCCTACGAGCAGTACTTC. Its translation: CASRVGVAYEQYF.

This clone appeared once. The chain carries TRBV5-4 and TRBJ2-5, with 7 nucleotides matching TRBD2. The V gene's germline CDR1 is SGHNT and CDR2 YYREEE (reference sequence). The CDR3 consists of 16 residues. Trimming took 4 bases from V and 3 from J; bases not matched to a gene: 12. The CDR3 loop reads CASSLGGVGRKETQYF. The CDR3, as DNA: TGTGCCAGCAGCCTGGGGGGGGTAGGTCGCAAAGAGACCCAGTACTTC.

This clone was detected once. This rearrangement joins TRBV4-3 to TRBJ1-1; tentatively, D is TRBD1 (6 bases). Germline V CDR1 and CDR2: LGHNA, YSLEER. This CDR3 has 15 residues. The V end was cut by 4 bases, the J end by 2 bases, with 14 bases between. The CDR3 nucleotides are TGCGCCAGCAGCCGTGCTCCGGACAGAAACACTGAAGCTTTCTTT. Protein: CASSRAPDRNTEAFF.

This clone has only one observation. V is TRBV28 and J is TRBJ2-7; D possibly matches TRBD1 or TRBD2 (6 bases each). The length of the CDR3 is 16 residues. The V gene's germline CDR1 is MDHEN and CDR2 SYDVKM. With 2 bases removed from V and 3 bases from J, the gap between germline ends came to 17 bases. CDR3 DNA: TGTGCCAGCAGTTTACCAACCCGGGGGCGTCACTACGAGCAGTACTTC. Protein sequence: CASSLPTRGRHYEQYF. The variable domain in full, completed from reference TRBV28 and TRBJ2-7, reads DVKVTQSSRYLVKRTGEKVFLECVQDMDHENMFWYRQDPGLGLRLIYFSYDVKMKEKGDIPEGYSVSREKKERFSLILESASTNQTSMYLCASSLPTRGRHYEQYFGPGTRLTVT.

V gene TRBV19 combines with J gene TRBJ1-2; D is possibly TRBD1 (6 bases). CDR3 length: 13 residues. The germline V gene has CDR1 LNHDA and CDR2 SQIVND (reference sequence). V lost 0 bases, J lost 13 bases, and 15 bases lay in between. The chain's CDR3 is CASSIDTFTGSTF. In DNA, the CDR3 is TGTGCCAGTAGTATAGACACATTCACAGGGAGCACCTTC. Based on the CDR3 plus reference TRBV19 and TRBJ1-2, the full variable domain is DGGITQSPKYLFRKEGQNVTLSCEQNLNHDAMYWYRQDPGQGLRLIYYSQIVNDFQKGDIAEGYSVSREKKESFPLTVTSAQKNPTAFYLCASSIDTFTGSTFGSGTRLTVV.

For the CDR3, the DNA is TGTGCCAGCAGCGGGGGACAGTTTAATGAAAAACTGTTTTTT. It codes for CASSGGQFNEKLFF. The chain has TRBV9 and TRBJ1-4; 7 nucleotides match TRBD1. V gave up 3 bases and J gave up 4 bases; unmatched junction bases: 3. CDR1 and CDR2 (germline): SGDLS, YYNGEE. CDR3 size: 14 residues.